Detailed here is one T cell receptor (beta chain). The CDR3 is 13 amino acids. The V gene lost 5 bases and the J gene lost 1 base, with 6 bases spanning the gap. Germline CDR1 reads SGHTA; CDR2 reads FQGNSA. These data belong to a study of PD-1 blockade in classical Hodgkin lymphoma. Brentuximab vedotin exposure varied, and every patient relapsed after autologous stem cell transplantation. The protocol was immunoSEQ multiplex PCR, while the TCRdb copy is restricted to in-frame clones and leaves out a portion. This table holds about 24,000 clones, roughly 80% found once. Here the sequenced sample was peripheral blood mononuclear cells (PBMCs), taken at baseline. This TCR came from a human donor with classical Hodgkin lymphoma. The gene calls are TRBV7-2 and TRBJ1-5; D possibly corresponds to TRBD1 (5 bases). Here the CDR3 DNA reads TGTGCCAGCAGCCGGGACAGCAATCAGCCCCAGCATTTT. It specifies CASSRDSNQPQHF.